Listed below are T cell receptor beta chains from one sample, sequenced in a study of T-cell reconstitution after alpha-beta-depleted transplantation in children. MiXCR, applied by TCRdb to the PCR reads, yields one record per CDR3 protein. The table shows 190,000 or so distinct CDR3 sequences, with more than 6.5% occurring only once. The input for sequencing was PBMCs from the stem cell graft donor, taken from the stem cell graft. The receptors derive from a human donor who donated a stem cell graft to a child with Wiskott-Aldrich syndrome. Both conserved end residues are part of each CDR3. The D gene is left open where the match is weak. Not all rows give a size; the values are once, few, many and, for expanded clones, a class.

>TRBJ2-1|NA|TRBV6-6|many
CASTRSAYNEQFF
TGTGCCAGCACCCGGAGTGCCTACAATGAGCAGTTCTTC
>TRBJ1-1|NA|TRBV6-5|many
CASSSTLNTEAFF
TGTGCCAGCAGCTCCACCCTGAACACTGAAGCTTTCTTT
>TRBJ2-7|NA|TRBV6-1|many
CASSPYRATYEQYF
TGTGCCAGCAGTCCTTACAGGGCCACCTACGAGCAGTACTTC
>TRBJ2-7|NA|TRBV20-1|many
CSAPSSGYEQYF
TGCAGTGCTCCCTCCAGTGGGTACGAGCAGTACTTC
>TRBJ2-3|NA|TRBV12-5|few
CASGPGTDTQYF
TGTGCTAGTGGACCGGGGACAGATACGCAGTATTTT
>TRBJ2-1|TRBD2|TRBV27|many
CASSLWGGRTLYNEQFF
TGTGCCAGCAGTTTATGGGGCGGGAGGACCCTCTACAATGAGCAGTTCTTC
>TRBJ2-2|TRBD1|TRBV7-6|many
CASSTGQGARTGELFF
TGTGCCAGCAGCACCGGACAGGGGGCGCGCACCGGGGAGCTGTTTTTT
>TRBJ2-5|NA|TRBV7-9|many
CASSLAGGGETQYF
TGTGCCAGCAGCTTAGCGGGGGGTGGTGAGACCCAGTACTTC
>TRBJ2-7|TRBD1|TRBV12-3/TRBV12-4|many
CASSLGTGLSYEQYF
TGTGCCAGCAGTTTAGGGACAGGACTTTCCTACGAGCAGTACTTC
>TRBJ1-4|NA|TRBV6-5|many
CASSYFPGSTNEKLFF
TGTGCCAGCAGTTACTTCCCGGGGAGCACTAATGAAAAACTGTTTTTT
>TRBJ2-1|TRBD1|TRBV12-3/TRBV12-4|many
CASSNTGQDYNEQFF
TGTGCCAGCAGTAATACGGGACAGGACTACAATGAGCAGTTCTTC
>TRBJ1-3|NA|TRBV7-2|NA
CASSLIFSSGNTIYF
TGTGCCAGCAGCTTAATATTCTCCTCTGGAAACACCATATATTTT
>TRBJ2-6|NA|TRBV12-3/TRBV12-4|many
CASSLVGANVLTF
TGTGCCAGCAGTTTGGTCGGGGCCAACGTCCTGACTTTC
>TRBJ2-3|NA|TRBV29-1|many
CSVTVGTMGDTQYF
TGCAGCGTCACTGTGGGCACCATGGGAGATACGCAGTATTTT
>TRBJ2-2|NA|TRBV5-1|many
CASSYGGNTGELFF
TGCGCCAGCAGCTATGGCGGAAACACCGGGGAGCTGTTTTTT
>TRBJ2-6|NA|TRBV5-1|many
CASSTRRQSSGANVLTF
TGCGCCAGCAGCACGAGAAGGCAGTCATCTGGGGCCAACGTCCTGACTTTC
>TRBJ2-7|TRBD1|TRBV28|NA
CASILEGGQGAYEQYF
TGTGCCAGCATTTTAGAGGGGGGACAGGGGGCCTACGAGCAGTACTTC
>TRBJ1-1|NA|TRBV25-1|NA
CASSDLSAEAFF
TGTGCCAGCAGTGATCTTAGCGCTGAAGCTTTCTTT
>TRBJ1-1|TRBD1|TRBV5-6|many
CASSYGTGMNTEAFF
TGTGCCAGCAGCTATGGGACAGGGATGAACACTGAAGCTTTCTTT
>TRBJ2-7|NA|TRBV6-2/TRBV6-3|many
CASSYWDGYQYF
TGTGCCAGCAGTTACTGGGACGGATACCAGTACTTC
>TRBJ2-7|NA|TRBV5-1|NA
CASSRGVLGATTYEQYF
TGCGCCAGCAGCCGGGGGGTACTGGGGGCGACTACCTACGAGCAGTACTTC
>TRBJ1-1|NA|TRBV29-1|many
CSVGQGALTEAFF
TGCAGCGTTGGGCAAGGGGCCCTCACTGAAGCTTTCTTT
>TRBJ2-7|NA|TRBV5-1|NA
CASSIWSGTFYEQYF
TGCGCCAGCAGTATTTGGTCAGGGACCTTCTACGAGCAGTACTTC
>TRBJ2-3|TRBD1|TRBV5-1|many
CASSFGTLTGGMADTQYF
TGCGCCAGCAGCTTCGGTACTCTAACAGGGGGCATGGCGGATACGCAGTATTTT
>TRBJ2-6|NA|TRBV4-3|many
CASSQGGANVLTF
TGCGCCAGCAGCCAGGGCGGGGCCAACGTCCTGACTTTC
>TRBJ2-1|NA|TRBV20-1|many
CSGDSGRDEQFF
TGCAGTGGGGATTCCGGGCGGGATGAGCAGTTCTTC
>TRBJ2-1|TRBD1|TRBV20-1|many
CSARGTGVNEQFF
TGCAGTGCTAGAGGGACAGGGGTTAATGAGCAGTTCTTC
>TRBJ2-3|NA|TRBV10-3|many
CATSIITDTQYF
TGTGCCACCTCGATCATTACAGATACGCAGTATTTT
>TRBJ2-5|NA|TRBV5-1|many
CASSTATPGQETQYF
TGCGCCAGCAGCACGGCCACCCCCGGACAAGAGACCCAGTACTTC
>TRBJ2-2|NA|TRBV4-2|NA
CASSQVRGQINTGELFF
TGTGCCAGCAGCCAAGTGCGAGGACAGATTAACACCGGGGAGCTGTTTTTT
>TRBJ2-1|TRBD2|TRBV5-4|NA
CASRPRTSSYNEQFF
TGTGCCAGCAGACCCAGGACTAGCAGTTACAATGAGCAGTTCTTC
>TRBJ2-4|TRBD1|TRBV7-8|many
CASSYNRGSQAKNIQYF
TGTGCCAGCAGCTACAACAGGGGCTCGCAAGCCAAAAACATTCAGTACTTC
>TRBJ1-2|NA|TRBV29-1|many
CSVLKEGANRGYTF
TGCAGCGTTCTTAAGGAAGGAGCGAATCGGGGCTACACCTTC
>TRBJ2-1|NA|TRBV6-2/TRBV6-3|many
CAIPPRAENEQFF
TGTGCCATCCCACCCAGGGCAGAGAATGAGCAGTTCTTC
>TRBJ1-5|NA|TRBV12-3/TRBV12-4|many
CASSINQPQHF
TGTGCCAGCAGCATAAATCAGCCCCAGCATTTT
>TRBJ2-3|NA|TRBV12-3/TRBV12-4|many
CASREASGAASTDTQYF
TGTGCCAGCAGAGAAGCGAGCGGAGCGGCGAGCACAGATACGCAGTATTTT
>TRBJ2-3|TRBD1|TRBV27|many
CASSDRGLTDTQYF
TGTGCCAGCAGTGACAGGGGGCTTACAGATACGCAGTATTTT
>TRBJ2-6|NA|TRBV6-1|many
CASSLPTSGANVLTF
TGTGCCAGCAGTCTCCCCACCTCTGGGGCCAACGTCCTGACTTTC
>TRBJ2-1|NA|TRBV12-3/TRBV12-4|many
CASSLSGTAYNEQFF
TGTGCCAGCAGTTTAAGCGGAACCGCCTACAATGAGCAGTTCTTC
>TRBJ2-6|NA|TRBV5-1|many
CASSLQGTGANVLTF
TGCGCCAGCAGCTTACAGGGAACTGGGGCCAACGTCCTGACTTTC
>TRBJ2-1|NA|TRBV5-1|many
CASSLRDYNEQFF
TGCGCCAGCAGCTTGCGAGATTACAATGAGCAGTTCTTC
>TRBJ2-7|NA|TRBV5-1|many
CASSTTTGIPYEQYF
TGCGCCAGCAGCACCACAACAGGGATCCCCTACGAGCAGTACTTC
>TRBJ2-1|NA|TRBV6-2/TRBV6-3|NA
CASSFQEKDPKSYNEQFF
TGTGCCAGCAGTTTCCAGGAGAAGGACCCCAAGTCCTACAATGAGCAGTTCTTC
>TRBJ2-7|TRBD2|TRBV12-3/TRBV12-4|many
CASSRTSGSSHEQYF
TGTGCCAGCAGCCGTACTAGCGGGAGTTCCCACGAGCAGTACTTC
>TRBJ1-5|TRBD1|TRBV4-1|NA
CASSQTGVDQPQHF
TGCGCCAGCAGCCAAACAGGGGTGGATCAGCCCCAGCATTTT
>TRBJ2-3|NA|TRBV5-1|many
CASSLRPGADTQYF
TGCGCCAGCAGCTTGCGGCCCGGGGCAGATACGCAGTATTTT
>TRBJ2-7|NA|TRBV5-1|many
CASSFGKGGLLPYEQYF
TGCGCCAGCAGCTTTGGTAAGGGGGGGCTTTTACCCTACGAGCAGTACTTC
>TRBJ2-3|NA|TRBV20-1|many
CSARPTPHTQYF
TGCAGTGCTCGACCAACACCCCATACGCAGTATTTT